The 30 T cell receptor beta chains listed next were all sequenced from one sample in a study of blood T cell repertoires in COVID-19. Using immunoSEQ multiplex PCR, the repertoire was profiled, and TCRdb retains in-frame clones only, with some absent. Counted here are approximately 68,000 clones, 86% occurring once; the ten biggest clones make up 10% to 15%. Sequenced: peripheral blood. These receptor sequences come from an older woman with acute or convalescent COVID-19.

V is TRBV4-1 and J is TRBJ2-1; TRBD2 matches at 11 bases. The CDR3 length is 14 residues. Germline CDR1 is MGHRA and CDR2 is YSYEKL. The V and J ends lost 5 bases and 6 bases, in that order; junction bases with no gene match: 3. Here the CDR3 DNA reads TGCGCCAGCAGCTACGGGACTAGCGGCAATGAGCAGTTCTTC. It yields the protein CASSYGTSGNEQFF.

This chain links TRBV18 with TRBJ2-7; 9 bases are a match to TRBD2. CDR3 length equals 13 residues. In germline, CDR1 is KGHSH, CDR2 LQKENI. V lost 6 bases, J lost 7 bases, and 7 bases stayed unmatched. CDR3 bases: TGTGCCAGCTCCCCGGGACTAGCAAGAGAGCAGTACTTC. This codes for CASSPGLAREQYF.

J is TRBJ1-2 and V is TRBV28; 8 bases align to TRBD1. V gave up 6 bases and J gave up 2 bases; unmatched junction bases: 2. The CDR3 spans 13 residues. Germline V gene data show CDR1 as MDHEN and CDR2 as SYDVKM. CDR3 DNA: TGTGCCAGCAGCCGGACAGGGAACTATGGCTACACCTTC. Its protein product is CASSRTGNYGYTF.

V usage is TRBV2 and J usage is TRBJ1-4; 7 positions match TRBD1. V gave up 2 bases and J gave up 2 bases; unmatched junction bases: 8. This CDR3 is built from 17 residues. Germline V gene sequence: CDR1 SNHLY, CDR2 FYNNEI. In nucleotides, the CDR3 is TGTGCCAGCAGTGAACGGTATACAGGGGCCACTAATGAAAAACTGTTTTTT. It specifies CASSERYTGATNEKLFF. Together with reference TRBV2 and TRBJ1-4, the CDR3 gives the full variable domain: EPEVTQTPSHQVTQMGQEVILRCVPISNHLYFYWYRQILGQKVEFLVSFYNNEISEKSEIFDDQFSVERPDGSNFTLKIRSTKLEDSAMYFCASSERYTGATNEKLFFGSGTQLSVL.

The rearrangement uses TRBV9 and TRBJ2-7, with 9 bases identical to TRBD2. With V trimmed by 5 bases and J by 1 base, 4 bases remained unmatched. The CDR3 contains 14 residues. From germline, CDR1 is SGDLS and CDR2 YYNGEE. In nucleotides, the CDR3 is TGTGCCAGCAGTTCGACTAGCGGTTCCTACGAGCAGTACTTC. Translated: CASSSTSGSYEQYF.

This clone has a single count. The V and J genes are TRBV13 and TRBJ1-1; no firm D call. V lost 8 bases, J lost 1 base, and 5 bases lay in between. CDR3 length equals 11 residues. Germline-derived CDR1 and CDR2 are PRHDT and FYEKMQ (reference sequence). The CDR3 is CASPKNTEAFF. The CDR3 DNA reads TGTGCCAGCCCTAAGAACACTGAAGCTTTCTTT.

This sequence joins TRBV15 and TRBJ1-6; no reliable D call. Germline assignment: CDR1 LNHNV and CDR2 YYDKDF (reference sequence). The CDR3 is 14 amino acids. The V end lost 0 bases, the J end lost 7 bases, and 7 bases lay between the germline ends. This CDR3 is CATSRDHINSPLHF. CDR3 in DNA: TGTGCCACCAGCAGAGACCACATAAATTCACCCCTCCACTTT.

V and J are TRBV18 and TRBJ2-2, with 14 bases aligning to TRBD2. This CDR3 region has 19 residues. Germline V lookup: CDR1 KGHSH, CDR2 LQKENI. J gave up 4 bases and V 3 bases, and 10 bases lay outside the gene matches. The CDR3 region has the DNA TGTGCCAGCTCACCGTTACCGACTAGCGGGGGGGCCGGCACCGGGGAGCTGTTTTTT. This gives the protein CASSPLPTSGGAGTGELFF.

The J gene is TRBJ2-7, the V gene TRBV5-4; 11 nucleotides align to TRBD1. Germline V CDR1 and CDR2: SGHNT, YYREEE (reference sequence). The length of the CDR3 is 17 residues. With V trimmed by 3 bases and J by 0 bases, 8 bases remained unmatched. CDR3 nucleotides: TGTGCCAGCAGCTCGGGACAGGGGGGGTTGAGCTCCTACGAGCAGTACTTC. Amino acids: CASSSGQGGLSSYEQYF.

The chain links TRBV5-1 to TRBJ1-1; D call uncertain. The CDR3 contains 13 residues. Germline V gives CDR1 SGHRS, CDR2 YFSETQ. Trimming cost V 4 bases and J 0 bases, with 7 bases left between them. The CDR3 sequence is CASSERVNTEAFF. The CDR3 DNA sequence: TGCGCCAGCAGCGAGAGAGTGAACACTGAAGCTTTCTTT.

V usage is TRBV5-1 and J usage is TRBJ2-3; 8 nucleotides match TRBD1. The length of the CDR3 is 16 residues. V trimming: 0 bases; J trimming: 5 bases; junction bases outside the gene matches: 8. Per the germline V gene, CDR1 is SGHRS and CDR2 is YFSETQ. CDR3: CASSLGAGTGEDTQYF. CDR3 DNA sequence: TGCGCCAGCAGCTTGGGGGCCGGGACAGGAGAAGATACGCAGTATTTT. Using reference TRBV5-1 and TRBJ2-3 for the parts outside the CDR3, the full variable domain is KAGVTQTPRYLIKTRGQQVTLSCSPISGHRSVSWYQQTPGQGLQFLFEYFSETQRNKGNFPGRFSGRQFSNSRSEMNVSTLELGDSALYLCASSLGAGTGEDTQYFGPGTRLTVL.

The chain employs TRBV19 and TRBJ2-2; 7 bases line up with TRBD1. CDR3 length: 15 residues. Germline loops: CDR1 LNHDA, CDR2 SQIVND (reference sequence). Trimming took 4 bases from V and 5 from J; bases not matched to a gene: 7. Here the CDR3 reads CASSKNPTGTGELFF. The CDR3 DNA reads as TGTGCCAGTAGTAAGAACCCGACAGGGACCGGGGAGCTGTTTTTT.

CDR3 residues: CASSFNRGIEQYF. DNA for the CDR3: TGTGCCAGCAGCTTCAACAGGGGAATCGAGCAGTACTTC. V gene TRBV3-1 (or the pseudogene TRBV3-2) combines with J gene TRBJ2-7, with 7 bases aligning to TRBD1. Germline V gene sequence: CDR1 LGHDT, CDR2 YNNKEL (reference sequence). The CDR3 runs 13 residues. The V and J ends lost 5 bases and 6 bases, in that order; junction bases with no gene match: 7.

This clone was detected once. This chain links TRBV14 with TRBJ1-1; D possibly corresponds to TRBD1 (6 bases). The germline gives CDR1 SGHDN, CDR2 FVKESK. The length of the CDR3 is 16 residues. V was cut by 2 bases and J by 1 base, with 14 bases left in between. The CDR3 DNA follows: TGTGCCAGCAGCCAACGGGGGGGGGCCTGGAACACTGAAGCTTTCTTT. This translates into CASSQRGGAWNTEAFF. Looking up the rest from reference TRBV14 and TRBJ1-1 gives the full variable domain: EAGVTQFPSHSVIEKGQTVTLRCDPISGHDNLYWYRRVMGKEIKFLLHFVKESKQDESGMPNNRFLAERTGGTYSTLKVQPAELEDSGVYFCASSQRGGAWNTEAFFGQGTRLTVV.

As DNA, the CDR3 is TGTGCCAGCAGCTTGGTAGGGGGATACGAGCAGTACTTC. Protein: CASSLVGGYEQYF. The chain combines TRBV5-6 with TRBJ2-7; a weak D match, TRBD1 (6 bases). The V and J ends lost 0 bases and 4 bases respectively, with 8 bases between them. The CDR3 runs to 13 residues. CDR1 SGHDT and CDR2 YYEEEE come from the germline V gene.

This clone was observed a few times. The CDR3: CASSQDPGTTYEQYF. The CDR3 DNA is TGTGCCAGCAGCCAAGATCCAGGGACAACCTACGAGCAGTACTTC. The V gene is TRBV4-2, the J gene TRBJ2-7, with TRBD1 as a possible D gene (6 bases). V was shortened by 0 bases and J by 2 bases, with 11 bases between the two germline ends. The CDR3 length is 15 residues. Germline V gene sequence: CDR1 LGHNA, CDR2 YNFKEQ.

The rearrangement uses TRBV25-1 and TRBJ2-3, with 9 bases fitting TRBD2. The length of the CDR3 is 16 residues. J was trimmed by 4 bases and V by 0 bases; bases with no gene match: 5. CDR1 and CDR2 from the germline V gene are MGHDK and SYGVNS. The CDR3 spells CASSEYGGGGPDTQYF. CDR3 sequence (DNA): TGTGCCAGCAGTGAATACGGCGGGGGGGGCCCAGATACGCAGTATTTT.

The V and J genes are TRBV5-4 and TRBJ2-1; TRBD2 matches 10 bases. CDR3 length equals 14 residues. Per germline, CDR1 SGHNT and CDR2 YYREEE (reference sequence). The V gene end was trimmed by 4 bases and the J gene end by 9 bases; junction bases not matched to a gene: 7. The CDR3 bases are TGTGCCAGCAGCCGGACTAGCGGTGTTGGTGAGCAGTTCTTC. It specifies CASSRTSGVGEQFF.

This chain connects TRBV7-9 to TRBJ2-5; 9 nucleotides match TRBD2. J was trimmed by 4 bases and V by 4 bases; bases with no gene match: 13. The CDR3 covers 17 residues. From germline, CDR1 is SEHNR and CDR2 FQNEAQ (reference sequence). CDR3 bases: TGTGCCAGCAGCTATAGACTTGGCGGGGGGGCCCGAGAGACCCAGTACTTC. Protein sequence: CASSYRLGGGARETQYF. Filled out from reference TRBV7-9 and TRBJ2-5, the complete variable domain reads DTGVSQNPRHKITKRGQNVTFRCDPISEHNRLYWYRQTLGQGPEFLTYFQNEAQLEKSRLLSDRFSAERPKGSFSTLEIQRTEQGDSAMYLCASSYRLGGGARETQYFGPGTRLLVL.

The gene calls are TRBV5-6 and TRBJ2-2, with 15 bases fitting TRBD2. There are 16 residues in the CDR3. Germline-derived CDR1 and CDR2 are SGHDT and YYEEEE. V trimming: 6 bases; J trimming: 4 bases; junction bases outside the gene matches: 4. CDR3 coding DNA: TGTGCCAGCAACAAGGGACTAGCGGGGGGCACCGGGGAGCTGTTTTTT. Amino acids: CASNKGLAGGTGELFF.

This chain links TRBV10-2 with TRBJ1-5; D is ambiguous. From germline, CDR1 is WSHSY and CDR2 SAAADI. The germline V and J ends were trimmed by 5 bases and 3 bases, with 5 bases remaining between them. The CDR3 extends over 12 amino acids. CDR3 bases: TGCGCCAGCAGTTCAGTCAATCAGCCCCAGCATTTT. The encoded protein is CASSSVNQPQHF.

V gene TRBV12-3 or TRBV12-4 combines with J gene TRBJ1-2; unclear D gene. Between the trimmed V and J ends, which lost 7 bases and 4 bases, there was a span of 10 bases. The CDR3 is 12 amino acids. CDR3 DNA: TGTGCCAGCACCGCGTCCCTCTATGGCTACACCTTC. Translated, it gives CASTASLYGYTF.

This chain joins TRBV18 and TRBJ1-1; D is perhaps TRBD1 (6 bases). Trimming shortened V by 6 bases and J by 2 bases, and 10 bases separated the two germline ends. Germline loops: CDR1 KGHSH, CDR2 LQKENI. This CDR3 comprises 13 residues. The chain's CDR3 is CASSADRNTEAFF. The CDR3 coding sequence is TGTGCCAGCTCCGCGGACAGAAACACTGAAGCTTTCTTT.

The chain has TRBV6-5 and TRBJ1-6; the match to TRBD1 covers 7 bases. J gave up 10 bases and V 5 bases, and 8 bases lay outside the gene matches. The germline V gene has CDR1 MNHEY and CDR2 SVGAGI. The CDR3 loop spans 14 amino acids. The CDR3 spells CASSRTGDLSPLHF. In nucleotides, the CDR3 is TGTGCCAGCAGTCGGACAGGAGACCTCTCACCCCTCCACTTT.

This chain uses TRBV7-8 with TRBJ1-2; TRBD1 matches 9 bases. The germline V gene encodes CDR1 SGHVS and CDR2 FQNEAQ. The trim removed 1 base at V and 5 bases at J, leaving 5 bases unmatched. CDR3 size: 15 residues. CDR3: CASSLGGQGKYGYTF. CDR3 DNA sequence: TGTGCCAGCAGCTTAGGGGGACAGGGTAAATATGGCTACACCTTC.

The CDR3 spells CASSLGGAGNYGYTF. In nucleotides, the CDR3 is TGTGCCAGCAGCTTAGGGGGGGCAGGAAACTATGGCTACACCTTC. The chain uses TRBV7-3 and TRBJ1-2; D might be TRBD1 (6 bases). Trimming left V 2 bases short and J 2 bases short, with 12 bases between. The CDR3 is 15 residues long. The germline CDR1 and CDR2 sequences are SGHTA and FQGTGA.

This chain joins TRBV5-4 and TRBJ2-3; 10 bases agree with TRBD2. Germline V gene sequence: CDR1 SGHNT, CDR2 YYREEE (reference sequence). This CDR3 spans 17 amino acids. V lost 4 bases to trimming and J lost 5 bases; unmatched junction nucleotides: 13. In nucleotides, the CDR3 is TGTGCCAGCAGCCCCCACAGGAGCGGGGGGGCCGTAGATACGCAGTATTTT. It translates to CASSPHRSGGAVDTQYF.

This chain uses TRBV5-4 with TRBJ1-6, with D unclear. CDR1 is SGHNT, CDR2 YYREEE, per germline (reference sequence). This CDR3 contains 15 residues. The V end was cut by 3 bases, the J end by 6 bases, with 13 bases between. The CDR3 reads CASSSPSGINSPLHF. The DNA for the CDR3 is TGTGCCAGCAGCTCCCCCTCGGGGATTAATTCACCCCTCCACTTT.

The chain employs TRBV27 and TRBJ1-1; D perhaps matches TRBD1 (6 bases). The V end was cut by 3 bases, the J end by 1 base, with 9 bases between. Germline lookup yields CDR1 MNHEY and CDR2 SMNVEV (reference sequence). This CDR3 is built from 14 residues. CDR3 protein: CASSFPGQNTEAFF. The CDR3, as DNA: TGTGCCAGCAGTTTTCCGGGACAGAACACTGAAGCTTTCTTT.

The chain has TRBV4-1 and TRBJ2-1; 11 bases line up with TRBD2. The V gene end was trimmed by 3 bases and the J gene end by 0 bases; junction bases not matched to a gene: 1. The germline V gene has CDR1 MGHRA and CDR2 YSYEKL. The CDR3 sequence is 16 residues long. The CDR3 bases are TGCGCCAGCAGCCACCTAGCGGGGGGCTCCTACAATGAGCAGTTCTTC. Encoded protein: CASSHLAGGSYNEQFF.